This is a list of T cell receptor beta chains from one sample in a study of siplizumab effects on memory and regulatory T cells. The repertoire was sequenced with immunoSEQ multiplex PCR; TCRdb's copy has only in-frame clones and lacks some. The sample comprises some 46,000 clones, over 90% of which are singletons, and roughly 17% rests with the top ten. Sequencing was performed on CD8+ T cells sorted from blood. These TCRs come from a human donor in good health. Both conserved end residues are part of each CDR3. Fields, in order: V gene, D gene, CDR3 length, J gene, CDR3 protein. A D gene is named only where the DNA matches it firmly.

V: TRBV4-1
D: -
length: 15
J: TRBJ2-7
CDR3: CASSPSGPSSYEQYF

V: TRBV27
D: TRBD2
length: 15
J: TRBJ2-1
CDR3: CASSLAGASYNEQFF

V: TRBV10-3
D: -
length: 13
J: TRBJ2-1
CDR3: CAISAVGGNEQFF

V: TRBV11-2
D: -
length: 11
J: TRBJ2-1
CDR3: CASSSTNEQFF

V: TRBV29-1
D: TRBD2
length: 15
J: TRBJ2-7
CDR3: CSGGSPLAGDYEQYF

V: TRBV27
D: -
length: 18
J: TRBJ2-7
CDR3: CASSLGRHGQPLQGEQYF

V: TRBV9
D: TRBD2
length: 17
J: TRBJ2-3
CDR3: CASSMRLAGGPPDTQYF

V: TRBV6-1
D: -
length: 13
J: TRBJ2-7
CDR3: CASSRDSTYEQYF

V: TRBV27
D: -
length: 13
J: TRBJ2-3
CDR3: CASSTLGTDTQYF

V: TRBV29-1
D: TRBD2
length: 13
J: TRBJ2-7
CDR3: CSALGLAGPEQYF

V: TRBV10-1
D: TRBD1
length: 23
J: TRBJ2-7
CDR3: CAIPYMGTGGDPQAQALIYEQYF

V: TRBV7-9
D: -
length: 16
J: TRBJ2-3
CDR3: CASRTTSIPSTDTQYF

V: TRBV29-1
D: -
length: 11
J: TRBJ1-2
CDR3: CSVEGLGGYTF

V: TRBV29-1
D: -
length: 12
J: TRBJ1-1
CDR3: CSVAVENTEAFF

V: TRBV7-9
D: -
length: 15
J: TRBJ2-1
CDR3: CASSLTGKPHNEQFF